These 21 T cell receptor beta chains share one sample of origin, sequenced in a study of blood T cell repertoires in COVID-19. Here immunoSEQ multiplex PCR was the method, and the copy in TCRdb shows in-frame clones only, minus some. The data contain around 200,000 clones, approximately 92% of them singletons. Sequencing used PBMCs or T cells enriched from blood (not recorded which). These receptor sequences come from a woman aged 40-49 years with acute COVID-19.

The gene calls are TRBV2 and TRBJ2-7; 11 nucleotides line up with TRBD1. This CDR3 has 12 residues. CDR1 SNHLY and CDR2 FYNNEI come from the germline V gene. Germline trimming cut 8 bases from V and 7 bases from J; bases unmatched to any gene: 4. CDR3 nucleotide sequence: TGTGCCAGCCGGGACAGGGGGGATGAGCAGTACTTC. As protein: CASRDRGDEQYF.

This chain links TRBV7-9 with TRBJ2-5; 9 bases agree with TRBD1. The germline V gene encodes CDR1 SEHNR and CDR2 FQNEAQ (reference sequence). Germline trimming cut 5 bases from V and 5 bases from J; bases unmatched to any gene: 9. CDR3 length: 15 residues. CDR3 sequence: CASSPRTGAGETQYF. The CDR3 DNA reads TGTGCCAGCAGCCCTCGGACAGGGGCGGGGGAGACCCAGTACTTC. The entire variable domain, with the rest obtained from reference TRBV7-9 and TRBJ2-5, is as follows: DTGVSQNPRHKITKRGQNVTFRCDPISEHNRLYWYRQTLGQGPEFLTYFQNEAQLEKSRLLSDRFSAERPKGSFSTLEIQRTEQGDSAMYLCASSPRTGAGETQYFGPGTRLLVL.

The chain employs TRBV27 and TRBJ1-1; D gene uncertain. Germline values: CDR1 MNHEY, CDR2 SMNVEV (reference sequence). The ends were cut back, 8 bases at V and 8 bases at J, with 15 bases in the middle. This CDR3 comprises 12 residues. The CDR3 loop is CASSPGGREAFF. The CDR3, as DNA: TGTGCCAGCTCCCCGGGAGGGCGGGAAGCTTTCTTT.

The rearrangement uses TRBV19 and TRBJ1-1; D may be TRBD1 (5 bases). V was pared by 2 bases and J by 1 base, with 8 bases between. The CDR3 contains 14 residues. Germline values: CDR1 LNHDA, CDR2 SQIVND (reference sequence). The CDR3 bases are TGTGCCAGTAGTATATCTGGGGCGAACACTGAAGCTTTCTTT. Its protein is CASSISGANTEAFF.

V is TRBV7-8 and J is TRBJ2-1; TRBD1 matches at 7 bases. The V and J ends lost 2 bases and 8 bases, in that order; junction bases with no gene match: 9. The CDR3 loop spans 15 amino acids. Germline values: CDR1 SGHVS, CDR2 FQNEAQ. CDR3 nucleotides: TGTGCCAGCAGCTTATCGTTAGGGGGCCTGTATGAGCAGTTCTTC. Amino acids: CASSLSLGGLYEQFF.

CDR3 DNA sequence: TGTGCCAGCAGCTTAGCCTATCTCCCGGGACAGGGGAGAGTTGGCTACACCTTC. Its protein product is CASSLAYLPGQGRVGYTF. The chain is built from TRBV7-9 and TRBJ1-2, with TRBD1 identical over 10 bases. CDR3 size: 18 residues. Trimming at V came to 0 bases and at J to 7 bases, leaving 14 bases not matched to a gene. Germline V gives CDR1 SEHNR, CDR2 FQNEAQ (reference sequence).

V gene TRBV2 combines with J gene TRBJ2-7, with 8 bases lining up with TRBD1. J lost 7 bases, V lost 1 base, and 6 bases had no gene match. The CDR3 totals 14 residues. Germline assignment: CDR1 SNHLY and CDR2 FYNNEI. CDR3 DNA: TGTGCCAGCAGTGAAGGCAGGGGGCTGTGGGAGCAGTACTTC. This codes for CASSEGRGLWEQYF.

The rearrangement joins TRBV6-5 to TRBJ2-6; tentative D call: TRBD2 (5 bases). This CDR3 is 15 amino acids long. CDR1 is MNHEY and CDR2 is SVGAGI in the germline V gene. Trimming removed 6 bases from V and 1 base from J, with 10 bases in between. The CDR3 reads CASSLDWSGANVLTF. The CDR3, as DNA: TGTGCCAGCAGCTTGGACTGGTCTGGGGCCAACGTCCTGACTTTC.

The chain has TRBV30 and TRBJ1-2; possibly TRBD1 for D (5 bases). Deletions cut 2 bases from V and 4 bases from J, with 11 bases between. The germline V gene encodes CDR1 GTSNPN and CDR2 SVGIG (reference sequence). The CDR3 is 13 residues long. CDR3 amino acids: CAWSTDKSYGYTF. The CDR3 nucleotides read TGTGCCTGGAGTACGGACAAGAGCTATGGCTACACCTTC.

The V call is TRBV28, the J call TRBJ2-1; D possibly corresponds to TRBD2 (6 bases). Germline V gene data show CDR1 as MDHEN and CDR2 as SYDVKM. The CDR3 covers 15 residues. Trimming removed 7 bases from V and 4 bases from J, with 17 bases in between. The CDR3 region has the DNA TGTGCCAGCAACCCTACTAGCCCCGGATACAATGAGCAGTTCTTC. Translated, it gives CASNPTSPGYNEQFF.

The chain has TRBV9 and TRBJ2-1; TRBD2 matches 7 bases. The ends lost 0 bases at V and 3 bases at J; junction bases unmatched: 6. The CDR3 loop spans 16 amino acids. CDR1 and CDR2 (germline): SGDLS, YYNGEE. The CDR3 sequence is CASSVGEGLGYNEQFF. Written as DNA, the CDR3 is TGTGCCAGCAGCGTAGGGGAGGGGTTGGGCTACAATGAGCAGTTCTTC.

This sequence joins TRBV2 and TRBJ2-7; 10 bases align to TRBD2. The CDR3 loop spans 14 amino acids. From germline, CDR1 is SNHLY and CDR2 FYNNEI. J gave up 3 bases and V 8 bases, and 7 bases lay outside the gene matches. CDR3 in amino acids: CASSQLAGNYEQYF. DNA of the CDR3: TGTGCCAGCTCCCAACTAGCGGGGAACTACGAGCAGTACTTC.

This clone was detected only once. This sequence joins TRBV5-1 and TRBJ2-5; 8 nucleotides match TRBD2. V gave up 5 bases and J gave up 1 base; unmatched junction bases: 4. CDR1 SGHRS and CDR2 YFSETQ come from the germline V gene. The CDR3 is 14 amino acids. CDR3 DNA sequence: TGCGCCAGCAGAAGTACTAGCGGCCAAGAGACCCAGTACTTC. Translated: CASRSTSGQETQYF.

The V gene is TRBV5-6, the J gene TRBJ1-1; TRBD1 agrees at 10 bases. CDR3 length: 15 amino acids. Germline CDR1 is SGHDT and CDR2 is YYEEEE. J was trimmed by 5 bases and V by 4 bases; bases with no gene match: 8. This CDR3 reads CASSPPGTGATEAFF. The CDR3 bases are TGTGCCAGCAGCCCCCCCGGGACAGGGGCGACTGAAGCTTTCTTT. Combining the CDR3 with reference TRBV5-6 and TRBJ1-1 gives the whole variable domain DAGVTQSPTHLIKTRGQQVTLRCSPKSGHDTVSWYQQALGQGPQFIFQYYEEEERQRGNFPDRFSGHQFPNYSSELNVNALLLGDSALYLCASSPPGTGATEAFFGQGTRLTVV.

The gene calls are TRBV28 and TRBJ1-3; a weak D match, TRBD1 (5 bases). Trimming cost V 5 bases and J 1 base, with 12 bases left between them. The CDR3 is made up of 15 amino acids. CDR1 is MDHEN and CDR2 is SYDVKM in the germline V gene. The CDR3 coding sequence is TGTGCCAGCAGTCTCCAGGGTATTTCTGGAAACACCATATATTTT. It codes for CASSLQGISGNTIYF.

The rearrangement links TRBV11-2 to TRBJ2-7; TRBD2 matches at 10 bases. This CDR3 is 15 amino acids long. Germline V gene sequence: CDR1 SGHAT, CDR2 FQNNGV. J was trimmed by 3 bases and V by 6 bases; bases with no gene match: 8. The DNA of the CDR3 is TGTGCCAGCAGGTTGACTAGCGGGTCGGGCTACGAGCAGTACTTC. Translating it yields CASRLTSGSGYEQYF.

The chain uses TRBV7-9 and TRBJ1-4; D remains ambiguous. The CDR3 sequence is 14 residues long. Germline CDR1 is SEHNR and CDR2 is FQNEAQ (reference sequence). The V end lost 1 base, the J end lost 5 bases, and 8 bases lay between the germline ends. The CDR3 sequence is CASSLGAGNEKLFF. In DNA, the CDR3 is TGTGCCAGCAGCTTAGGGGCAGGAAATGAAAAACTGTTTTTT.

This chain connects TRBV4-1 to TRBJ2-3, with D perhaps TRBD2 (6 bases). Germline V lookup: CDR1 MGHRA, CDR2 YSYEKL. This CDR3 contains 16 residues. Trimming stripped 4 bases from V and 0 bases from J, with 14 bases between. The CDR3 nucleotides are TGCGCCAGCAGCCGCCCAGAGGGACTTAGCACAGATACGCAGTATTTT. Encoded protein: CASSRPEGLSTDTQYF.

The chain employs TRBV6-5 and TRBJ2-7, with 10 positions matching TRBD1. The V gene end was trimmed by 6 bases and the J gene end by 4 bases; junction bases not matched to a gene: 6. Germline CDR1 reads MNHEY; CDR2 reads SVGAGI. The CDR3 contains 14 residues. The CDR3 sequence is CASRRQGAVYEQYF. CDR3 DNA sequence: TGTGCCAGCAGGCGACAGGGGGCTGTATACGAGCAGTACTTC.

This chain connects TRBV19 to TRBJ2-2; 8 nucleotides align to TRBD2. V shed 7 bases, J shed 7 bases, and the junction held 14 bases outside the gene matches. There are 16 residues in the CDR3. The germline CDR1 and CDR2 sequences are LNHDA and SQIVND (reference sequence). The CDR3 spells CASKVAGGTNVGELFF. The CDR3 nucleotides read TGTGCCAGTAAGGTTGCGGGGGGCACGAACGTCGGGGAGCTGTTTTTT.

The chain employs TRBV9 and TRBJ2-3; perhaps TRBD1 as D (5 bases). Germline CDR1 is SGDLS and CDR2 is YYNGEE. Trimming shortened V by 0 bases and J by 4 bases, and 12 bases separated the two germline ends. CDR3 length: 15 amino acids. CDR3 nucleotides: TGTGCCAGCAGCGTAGGGTATTCAGGGCCAGATACGCAGTATTTT. This codes for CASSVGYSGPDTQYF.